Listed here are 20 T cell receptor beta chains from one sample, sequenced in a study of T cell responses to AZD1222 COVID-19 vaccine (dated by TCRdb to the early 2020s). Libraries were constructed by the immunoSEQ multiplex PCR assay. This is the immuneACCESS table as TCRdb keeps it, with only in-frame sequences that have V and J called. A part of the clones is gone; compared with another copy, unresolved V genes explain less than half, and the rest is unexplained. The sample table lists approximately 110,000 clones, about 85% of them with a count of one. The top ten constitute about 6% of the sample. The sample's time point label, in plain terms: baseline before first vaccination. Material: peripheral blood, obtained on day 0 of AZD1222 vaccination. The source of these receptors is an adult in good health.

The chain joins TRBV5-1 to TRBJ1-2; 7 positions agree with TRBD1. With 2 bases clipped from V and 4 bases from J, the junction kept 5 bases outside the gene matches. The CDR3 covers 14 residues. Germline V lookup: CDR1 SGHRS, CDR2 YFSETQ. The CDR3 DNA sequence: TGCGCCAGCAGCTTCGAACAGGGGACCTATGGCTACACCTTC. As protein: CASSFEQGTYGYTF.

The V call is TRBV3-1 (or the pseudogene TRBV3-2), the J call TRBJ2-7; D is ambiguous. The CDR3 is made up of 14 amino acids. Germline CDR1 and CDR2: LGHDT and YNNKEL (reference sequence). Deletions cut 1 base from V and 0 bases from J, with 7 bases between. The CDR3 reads CASSQAQLSYEQYF. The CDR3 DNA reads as TGTGCCAGCAGCCAAGCACAGCTCTCCTACGAGCAGTACTTC.

In nucleotides, the CDR3 is TGTGCCAGCAGTTTAGCCAGGGCGGGCGTCTATGGCTACACCTTC. Protein sequence: CASSLARAGVYGYTF. This chain uses TRBV28 with TRBJ1-2; tentatively, D is TRBD1 (5 bases). CDR1 MDHEN and CDR2 SYDVKM come from the germline V gene. The ends were cut back, 2 bases at V and 4 bases at J, with 14 bases in the middle. The CDR3 contains 15 residues.

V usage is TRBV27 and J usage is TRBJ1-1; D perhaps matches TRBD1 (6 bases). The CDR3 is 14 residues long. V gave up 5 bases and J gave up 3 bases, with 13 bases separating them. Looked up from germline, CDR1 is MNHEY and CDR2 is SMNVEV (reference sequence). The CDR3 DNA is TGTGCCAGCAGTCCCCACAGGGAATACACTGAAGCTTTCTTT. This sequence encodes CASSPHREYTEAFF.

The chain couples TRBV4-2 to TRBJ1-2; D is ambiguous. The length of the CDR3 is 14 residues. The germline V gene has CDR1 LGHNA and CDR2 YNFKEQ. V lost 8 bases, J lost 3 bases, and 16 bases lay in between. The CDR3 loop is CASSLHPVDYGYTF. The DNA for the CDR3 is TGTGCCAGCTCCCTGCACCCAGTTGACTATGGCTACACCTTC.

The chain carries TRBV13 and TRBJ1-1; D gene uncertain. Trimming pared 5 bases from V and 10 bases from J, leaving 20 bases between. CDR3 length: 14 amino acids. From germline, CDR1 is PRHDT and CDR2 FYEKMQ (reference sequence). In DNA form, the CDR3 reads TGTGCCAGCAGCCCCGTGGGCCCTCGGGTTCGAGCTTTCTTT. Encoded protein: CASSPVGPRVRAFF.

CDR3 nucleotide sequence: TGTGCCAGCTCACCGCAGGGGAGCACCGGGGAGCTGTTTTTT. It is translated as CASSPQGSTGELFF. This chain links TRBV18 with TRBJ2-2; weak D call: TRBD1 (6 bases). CDR3 size: 14 residues. Trimming took off 3 bases at V and 4 bases at J, with 9 bases between the two ends. Per germline, CDR1 KGHSH and CDR2 LQKENI.

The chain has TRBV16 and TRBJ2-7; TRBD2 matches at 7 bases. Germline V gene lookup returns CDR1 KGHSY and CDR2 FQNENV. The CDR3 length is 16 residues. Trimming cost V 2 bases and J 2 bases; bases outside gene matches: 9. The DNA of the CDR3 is TGTGCCAGCAGCCAACATAAGGCAGGGAGGGCCTACGAGCAGTACTTC. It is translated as CASSQHKAGRAYEQYF.

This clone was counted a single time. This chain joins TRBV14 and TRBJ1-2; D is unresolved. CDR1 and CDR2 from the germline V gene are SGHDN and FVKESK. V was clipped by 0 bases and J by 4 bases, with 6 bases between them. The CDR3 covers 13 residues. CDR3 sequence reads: CASSQDAFYGYTF. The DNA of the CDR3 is TGTGCCAGCAGCCAAGATGCCTTCTATGGCTACACCTTC.

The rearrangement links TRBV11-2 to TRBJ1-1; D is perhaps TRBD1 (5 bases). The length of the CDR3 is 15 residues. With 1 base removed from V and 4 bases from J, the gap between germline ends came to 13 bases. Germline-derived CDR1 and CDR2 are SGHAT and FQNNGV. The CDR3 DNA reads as TGTGCCAGCAGCTTAGGATCCCAGGGCGGCACTGAAGCTTTCTTT. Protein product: CASSLGSQGGTEAFF. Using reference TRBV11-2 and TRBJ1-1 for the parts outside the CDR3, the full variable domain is EAGVAQSPRYKIIEKRQSVAFWCNPISGHATLYWYQQILGQGPKLLIQFQNNGVVDDSQLPKDRFSAERLKGVDSTLKIQPAKLEDSAVYLCASSLGSQGGTEAFFGQGTRLTVV.

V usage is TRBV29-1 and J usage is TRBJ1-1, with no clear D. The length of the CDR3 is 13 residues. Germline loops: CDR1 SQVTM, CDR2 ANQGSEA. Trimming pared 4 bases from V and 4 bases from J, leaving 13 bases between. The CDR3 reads CSVATQWSTEAFF. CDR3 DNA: TGCAGCGTTGCTACCCAGTGGTCCACTGAAGCTTTCTTT.

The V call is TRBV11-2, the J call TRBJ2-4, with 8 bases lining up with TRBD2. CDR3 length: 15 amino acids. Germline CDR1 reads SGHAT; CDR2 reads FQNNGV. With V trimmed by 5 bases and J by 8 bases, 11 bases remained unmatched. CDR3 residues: CASSPSGGQGYIQYF. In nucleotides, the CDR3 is TGTGCCAGCAGCCCCAGCGGGGGCCAGGGGTACATTCAGTACTTC.

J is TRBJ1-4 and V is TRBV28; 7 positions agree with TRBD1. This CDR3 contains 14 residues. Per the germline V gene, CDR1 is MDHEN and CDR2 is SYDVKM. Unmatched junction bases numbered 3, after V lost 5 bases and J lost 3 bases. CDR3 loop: CASSPGGPNEKLFF. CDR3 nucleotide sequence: TGTGCCAGCAGTCCAGGGGGACCTAATGAAAAACTGTTTTTT.

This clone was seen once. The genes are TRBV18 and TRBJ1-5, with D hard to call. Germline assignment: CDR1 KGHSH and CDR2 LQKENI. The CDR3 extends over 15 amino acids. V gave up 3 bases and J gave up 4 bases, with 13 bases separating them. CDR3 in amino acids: CASSPQAVQNQPQHF. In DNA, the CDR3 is TGTGCCAGCTCACCGCAGGCCGTGCAGAATCAGCCCCAGCATTTT.

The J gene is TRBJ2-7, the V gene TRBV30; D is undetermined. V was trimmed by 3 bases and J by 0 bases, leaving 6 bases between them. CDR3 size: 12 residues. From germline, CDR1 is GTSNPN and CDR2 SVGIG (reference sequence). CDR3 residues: CAWRGISYEQYF. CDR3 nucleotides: TGTGCCTGGAGGGGGATCTCCTACGAGCAGTACTTC.

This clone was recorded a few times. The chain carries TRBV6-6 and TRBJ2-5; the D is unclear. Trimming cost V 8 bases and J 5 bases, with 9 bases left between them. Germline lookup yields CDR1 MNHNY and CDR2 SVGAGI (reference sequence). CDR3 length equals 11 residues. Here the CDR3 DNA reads TGTGCCAGCCGGAACGGGGAGACCCAGTACTTC. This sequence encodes CASRNGETQYF.

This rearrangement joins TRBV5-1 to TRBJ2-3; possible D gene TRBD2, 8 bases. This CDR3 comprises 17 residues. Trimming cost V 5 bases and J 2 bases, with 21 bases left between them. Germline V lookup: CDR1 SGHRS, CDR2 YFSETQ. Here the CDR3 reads CASRRRQGLEPTDTQYF. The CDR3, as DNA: TGCGCCAGCAGAAGAAGACAGGGACTAGAACCCACAGATACGCAGTATTTT.

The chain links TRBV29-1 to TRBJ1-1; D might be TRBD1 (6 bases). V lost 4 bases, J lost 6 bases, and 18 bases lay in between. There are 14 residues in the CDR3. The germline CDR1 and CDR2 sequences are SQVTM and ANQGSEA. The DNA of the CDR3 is TGCAGCGTTGGAGTAGGGGGGAGCTCGGCTGAAGCTTTCTTT. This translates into CSVGVGGSSAEAFF.

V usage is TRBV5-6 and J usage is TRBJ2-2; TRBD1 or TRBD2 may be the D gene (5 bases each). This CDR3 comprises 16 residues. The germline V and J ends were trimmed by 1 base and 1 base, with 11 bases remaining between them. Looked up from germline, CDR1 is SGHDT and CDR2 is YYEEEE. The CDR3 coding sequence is TGTGCCAGCAGCTTGACGGGGACGCGGAACACCGGGGAGCTGTTTTTT. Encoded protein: CASSLTGTRNTGELFF.

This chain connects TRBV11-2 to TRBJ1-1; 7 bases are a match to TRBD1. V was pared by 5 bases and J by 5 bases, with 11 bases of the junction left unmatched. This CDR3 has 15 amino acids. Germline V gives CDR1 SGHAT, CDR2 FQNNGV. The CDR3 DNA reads TGTGCCAGCAGCCAAATCAGGGGGGCGGGAACTGAAGCTTTCTTT. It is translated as CASSQIRGAGTEAFF.